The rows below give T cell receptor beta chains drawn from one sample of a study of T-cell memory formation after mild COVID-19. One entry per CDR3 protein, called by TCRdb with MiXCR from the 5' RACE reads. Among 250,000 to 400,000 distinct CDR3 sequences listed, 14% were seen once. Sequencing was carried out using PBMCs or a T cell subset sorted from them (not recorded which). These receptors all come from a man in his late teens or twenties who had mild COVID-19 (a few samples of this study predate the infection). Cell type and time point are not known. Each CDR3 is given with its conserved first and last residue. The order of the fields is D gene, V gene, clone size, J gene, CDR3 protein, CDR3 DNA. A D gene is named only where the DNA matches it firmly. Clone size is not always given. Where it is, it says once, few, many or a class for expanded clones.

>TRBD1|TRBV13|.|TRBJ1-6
CASSFLGTGTLSPLHF
TGTGCCAGCAGCTTTTTGGGGACAGGGACACTATCACCCCTCCACTTT
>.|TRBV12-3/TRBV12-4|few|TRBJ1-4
CASSLALGGREKLFF
TGTGCCAGCAGTTTAGCGCTCGGGGGCCGAGAAAAACTGTTTTTT
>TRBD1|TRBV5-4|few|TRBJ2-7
CASSLQGQTYEQYF
TGTGCCAGCAGCCTACAGGGACAGACCTACGAGCAGTACTTC
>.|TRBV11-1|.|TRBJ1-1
CASSFGGYTFF
TGTGCCAGCAGCTTCGGGGGTTACACTTTCTTT
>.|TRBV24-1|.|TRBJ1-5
CATSGDGNQPQHF
TGTGCCACCAGTGGAGATGGCAATCAGCCCCAGCATTTT
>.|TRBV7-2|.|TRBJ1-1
CASSLERANTEAFF
TGTGCCAGCAGCTTAGAAAGAGCCAACACTGAAGCTTTCTTT
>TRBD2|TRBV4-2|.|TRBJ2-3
CASSHAGGGTDTQYF
TGTGCCAGCAGCCACGCGGGGGGCGGCACAGATACGCAGTATTTT
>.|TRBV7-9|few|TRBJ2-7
CASSLEAVISYEQYF
TGTGCCAGCAGCTTAGAGGCGGTGATCTCCTACGAGCAGTACTTC
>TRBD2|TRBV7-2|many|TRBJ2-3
CASSLLAGVRTDTQYF
TGTGCCAGCAGCTTACTAGCGGGGGTCCGCACAGATACGCAGTATTTT
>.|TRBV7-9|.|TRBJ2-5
CASTRRAIQETQYF
TGTGCCAGCACCCGCCGGGCGATCCAAGAGACCCAGTACTTC
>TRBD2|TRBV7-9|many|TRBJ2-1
CASSSGLAGLSYNEQFF
TGTGCCAGCAGCTCCGGACTAGCGGGGCTCTCCTACAATGAGCAGTTCTTC
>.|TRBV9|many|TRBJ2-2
CASSVGTLNTGELFF
TGTGCCAGCAGTGTCGGGACACTAAACACCGGGGAGCTGTTTTTT
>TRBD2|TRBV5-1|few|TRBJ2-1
CASTLADLSYNEQFF
TGCGCCAGCACCCTAGCGGACCTTTCCTACAATGAGCAGTTCTTC
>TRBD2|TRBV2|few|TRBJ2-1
CASRALTSGGEQFF
TGTGCCAGCAGAGCCCTGACTAGCGGGGGTGAGCAGTTCTTC
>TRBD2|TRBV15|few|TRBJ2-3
CATSRVLAGGDTQYF
TGTGCCACCAGCAGAGTACTAGCGGGGGGAGATACGCAGTATTTT
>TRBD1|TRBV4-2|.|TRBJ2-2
CASSQEEDRRELFF
TGTGCCAGCAGCCAAGAAGAGGACAGGCGGGAGCTGTTTTTT
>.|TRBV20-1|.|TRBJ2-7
CSARLRPSGGEQYF
TGCAGTGCTAGGCTTCGGCCGAGCGGAGGCGAGCAGTACTTC
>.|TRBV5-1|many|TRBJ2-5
CASSLILATQETQYF
TGCGCCAGCAGCTTGATCTTGGCAACTCAAGAGACCCAGTACTTC
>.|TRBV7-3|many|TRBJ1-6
CASSEQPNSPLHF
TGTGCCAGCAGCGAACAGCCTAATTCACCCCTCCACTTT
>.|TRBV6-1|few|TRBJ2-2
CASTFAPGQNTGELFF
TGTGCCAGCACCTTTGCCCCGGGACAGAACACCGGGGAGCTGTTTTTT
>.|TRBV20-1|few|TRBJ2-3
CSATRVGSTDTQYF
TGCAGTGCTACCCGGGTGGGGAGCACAGATACGCAGTATTTT
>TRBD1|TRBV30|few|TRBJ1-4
CAWSTSTGGGEKLFF
TGTGCCTGGAGTACGTCGACAGGGGGGGGTGAAAAACTGTTTTTT
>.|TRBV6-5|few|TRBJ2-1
CASSYGTLYNEQFF
TGTGCCAGCAGTTACGGGACACTTTACAATGAGCAGTTCTTC
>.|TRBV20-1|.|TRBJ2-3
CSARDPQQGTDTQYF
TGCAGTGCTAGAGACCCCCAACAGGGCACAGATACGCAGTATTTT
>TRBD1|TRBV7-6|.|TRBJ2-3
CASSPGQGGSDTQYF
TGTGCCAGCAGCCCGGGACAGGGAGGGTCAGATACGCAGTATTTT
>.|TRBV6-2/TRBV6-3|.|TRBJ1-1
CASSYGRAEAFF
TGTGCCAGCAGTTACGGGAGGGCTGAAGCTTTCTTT
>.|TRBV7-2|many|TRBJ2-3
CASSLTYSDTQYF
TGTGCCAGCAGCTTGACTTATTCAGATACGCAGTATTTT
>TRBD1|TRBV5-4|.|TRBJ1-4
CASRNRGEEKLFF
TGTGCCAGCAGGAACAGGGGGGAGGAAAAACTGTTTTTT
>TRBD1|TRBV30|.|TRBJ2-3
CAWNGQGTDTQYF
TGTGCCTGGAACGGACAGGGCACAGATACGCAGTATTTT
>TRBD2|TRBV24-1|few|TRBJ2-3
CATSDDYLAGGPTDTQYF
TGTGCCACCAGTGATGACTACCTAGCGGGGGGGCCTACAGATACGCAGTATTTT
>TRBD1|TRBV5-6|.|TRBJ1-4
CASSRQGTANEKLFF
TGTGCCAGCAGCAGACAGGGGACTGCTAATGAAAAACTGTTTTTT
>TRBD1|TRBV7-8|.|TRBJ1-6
CASSQGGAGNSPLHF
TGTGCCAGCAGCCAGGGGGGGGCAGGGAATTCACCCCTCCACTTT
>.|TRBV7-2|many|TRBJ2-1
CASSPREGEQFF
TGTGCCAGCAGCCCACGAGAGGGGGAGCAGTTCTTC
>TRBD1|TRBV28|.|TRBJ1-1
CASNAGQGGEAFF
TGTGCCAGCAACGCCGGACAGGGCGGTGAAGCTTTCTTT
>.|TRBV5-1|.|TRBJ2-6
CASSLDANSGANVLTF
TGCGCCAGCAGCTTGGACGCGAACTCTGGGGCCAACGTCCTGACTTTC
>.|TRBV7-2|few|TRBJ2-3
CASSLQVGTSTDTQYF
TGTGCCAGCAGCTTACAGGTGGGGACTAGCACAGATACGCAGTATTTT
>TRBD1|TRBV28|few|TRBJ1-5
CASSLPTGGYQPQHF
TGTGCCAGCAGTCTCCCGACAGGGGGCTACCAGCCCCAGCATTTT
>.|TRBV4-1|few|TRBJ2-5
CASSQPAIQETQYF
TGCGCCAGCAGTCAACCTGCCATTCAAGAGACCCAGTACTTC
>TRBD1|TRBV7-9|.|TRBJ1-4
CASSGDPVRRDSGDAGEKLFF
TGTGCCAGCAGCGGAGACCCCGTTCGGAGGGACAGCGGGGATGCGGGTGAAAAACTGTTTTTT
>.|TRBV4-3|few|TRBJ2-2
CASSQDLGERNTGELFF
TGCGCCAGCAGCCAAGATTTGGGGGAGAGGAACACCGGGGAGCTGTTTTTT
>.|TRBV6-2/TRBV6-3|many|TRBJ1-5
CASSRDGTANQPQHF
TGTGCCAGCAGTCGTGACGGGACGGCTAATCAGCCCCAGCATTTT
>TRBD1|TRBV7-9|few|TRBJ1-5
CASDRQGGLSNQPQHF
TGTGCCAGCGATAGACAGGGAGGCCTGAGCAATCAGCCCCAGCATTTT
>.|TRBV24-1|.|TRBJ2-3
CATSDFGQIGTDTQYF
TGTGCCACCAGTGATTTCGGCCAGATTGGCACAGATACGCAGTATTTT
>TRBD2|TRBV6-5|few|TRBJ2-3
CASSYSSGTSGGADTQYF
TGTGCCAGCAGTTACTCGAGTGGGACTAGCGGGGGGGCAGATACGCAGTATTTT
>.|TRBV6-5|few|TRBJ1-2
CASSYSGDWDYGYTF
TGTGCCAGCAGTTACTCCGGGGATTGGGACTATGGCTACACCTTC
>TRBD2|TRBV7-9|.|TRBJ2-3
CASSPTSGGGTDTQYF
TGTGCCAGCAGCCCGACTAGCGGGGGTGGAACAGATACGCAGTATTTT
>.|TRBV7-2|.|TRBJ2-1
CASSFDITEQFF
TGTGCCAGCAGCTTCGACATCACCGAGCAGTTCTTC
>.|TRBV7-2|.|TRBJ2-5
CASSMAGWDLAQYF
TGTGCCAGCAGCATGGCCGGTTGGGATCTGGCCCAGTACTTC
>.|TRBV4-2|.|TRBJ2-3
CASSHSDAQYF
TGTGCCAGCAGCCACTCTGATGCGCAGTATTTT
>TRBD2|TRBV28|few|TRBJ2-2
CASSPRTSGGAGYTGELFF
TGTGCCAGCAGTCCTCGGACTAGCGGGGGGGCCGGGTACACCGGGGAGCTGTTTTTT
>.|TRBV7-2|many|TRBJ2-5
CASSYRGGAGETQYF
TGTGCCAGCAGCTACCGTGGGGGGGCTGGAGAGACCCAGTACTTC
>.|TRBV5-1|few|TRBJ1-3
CASSLDEGRTTIYF
TGCGCCAGCAGCTTGGACGAGGGACGTACCACCATATATTTT
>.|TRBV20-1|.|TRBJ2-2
CSAHNLYTGELFF
TGCAGTGCTCATAACCTGTACACCGGGGAGCTGTTTTTT
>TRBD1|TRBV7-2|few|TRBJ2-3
CASSHSGTGVDTQYF
TGTGCCAGCAGCCACTCCGGGACAGGGGTAGATACGCAGTATTTT
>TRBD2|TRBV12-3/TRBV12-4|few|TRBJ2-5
CASSKLALKTQYF
TGTGCCAGCAGTAAACTAGCGCTGAAGACCCAGTACTTC